These T cell receptor beta chains were read from a single sample in a study of OX40 agonist ivuxolimab in advanced cancers. Some clones are missing from TCRdb's copy, which holds only in-frame ones; the method was immunoSEQ multiplex PCR. The sample lists about 48,000 clones; around nine tenths were seen once. Sample: CD4+ or CD8+ T cells sorted from blood, taken in a trial of the OX40 agonist ivuxolimab. Receptor source: an adult with an advanced solid tumor such as melanoma, head and neck, liver or kidney cancer. Each CDR3 is given with its conserved first and last residue. Each record gives: D gene, clone size, J gene, V gene, CDR3 protein, CDR3 DNA. D genes are given only for firm matches. Expanded clones get a size class; other rows say once, few or many, or leave the size out.

>-|-|TRBJ1-4|TRBV4-1
CASSLFRRDNEKLFF
TGCGCCAGCAGCTTATTTCGGAGGGATAATGAAAAACTGTTTTTT
>-|once|TRBJ1-2|TRBV7-9
CASRPGAGYGYTF
TGTGCCAGCAGACCAGGGGCCGGCTATGGCTACACCTTC
>TRBD1|-|TRBJ1-1|TRBV6-4
CASSRSGQGGTEAFF
TGTGCCAGCAGTAGATCCGGACAGGGTGGAACTGAAGCTTTCTTT
>TRBD2|once|TRBJ2-1|TRBV7-9
CASSFPLAGMDEQFF
TGTGCCAGCAGCTTTCCTCTAGCGGGGATGGATGAGCAGTTCTTC
>-|-|TRBJ2-1|TRBV5-6
CASSLALGPRFYEQFF
TGTGCCAGCAGCTTGGCCCTCGGACCCCGTTTTTATGAGCAGTTCTTC
>TRBD2|-|TRBJ2-1|TRBV27
CASSIRGGYNEQFF
TGTGCCAGCAGTATCCGGGGGGGGTACAATGAGCAGTTCTTC
>-|-|TRBJ2-2|TRBV11-2
CASSWGDRELFF
TGTGCCAGCAGCTGGGGGGACCGGGAGCTGTTTTTT
>-|-|TRBJ1-2|TRBV5-1
CASSSTTGLNYGYTF
TGCGCCAGCAGCTCAACGACAGGCCTCAACTATGGCTACACCTTC
>-|-|TRBJ2-3|TRBV5-6
CASSLGAESSTDTQYF
TGTGCCAGCAGCTTGGGGGCAGAGTCTAGCACAGATACGCAGTATTTT
>TRBD1|-|TRBJ1-4|TRBV28
CASSSPEGARNEKLFF
TGTGCCAGCAGTTCCCCCGAGGGGGCCCGTAATGAAAAACTGTTTTTT
>TRBD2|once|TRBJ2-5|TRBV6-5
CASSYTGGQETQYF
TGTGCCAGCAGTTATACGGGGGGGCAAGAGACCCAGTACTTC
>TRBD1|-|TRBJ1-1|TRBV5-4
CASSPGQGRNTEAFF
TGTGCCAGCAGCCCTGGACAGGGGAGAAACACTGAAGCTTTCTTT
>-|-|TRBJ1-1|TRBV6-6
CASSYSAGKAEAFF
TGTGCCAGCAGTTACTCGGCGGGAAAAGCTGAAGCTTTCTTT
>TRBD1|-|TRBJ1-2|TRBV5-4
CASSQGAAGYGYTF
TGTGCCAGCAGCCAGGGGGCGGCGGGTTATGGCTACACCTTC
>-|-|TRBJ2-1|TRBV5-1
CASSLATDNNEQFF
TGCGCCAGCAGCTTGGCCACCGATAACAATGAGCAGTTCTTC
>-|-|TRBJ2-1|TRBV5-4
CASSLLLVQKFSSYNEQFF
TGTGCCAGCAGCTTGTTGTTGGTCCAAAAATTTAGCTCCTACAATGAGCAGTTCTTC
>-|-|TRBJ2-3|TRBV6-5
CASSYKPSDTQYF
TGTGCCAGCAGTTACAAACCCTCAGATACGCAGTATTTT
>TRBD1|once|TRBJ2-5|TRBV25-1
CASDRGRAQYF
TGTGCCAGTGACAGGGGAAGGGCCCAGTACTTC
>-|-|TRBJ1-1|TRBV5-6
CASSLDLGMNTEAFF
TGTGCCAGCAGCTTGGACCTAGGGATGAACACTGAAGCTTTCTTT
>-|-|TRBJ2-2|TRBV27
CASSSSSTGELFF
TGTGCCAGCAGTTCCTCCTCAACCGGGGAGCTGTTTTTT
>TRBD1|-|TRBJ2-7|TRBV7-2
CASSLAGDRAKSYEQYF
TGTGCCAGCAGCTTAGCGGGGGACAGGGCAAAATCCTACGAGCAGTACTTC
>-|-|TRBJ2-2|TRBV5-1
CASSLNSPDTGELFF
TGCGCCAGCAGCTTGAACAGTCCCGACACCGGGGAGCTGTTTTTT
>-|-|TRBJ1-1|TRBV19
CASMGTSGTAEAFF
TGTGCCAGTATGGGGACCTCGGGGACGGCTGAAGCTTTCTTT
>-|-|TRBJ1-2|TRBV7-9
CASRRNPGNNRTLNYGYTF
TGTGCCAGCAGAAGAAACCCAGGTAACAACAGGACCTTGAACTATGGCTACACCTTC
>-|-|TRBJ2-5|TRBV6-5
CASWSWAQETQYF
TGTGCCAGCTGGAGCTGGGCACAAGAGACCCAGTACTTC
>TRBD2|-|TRBJ2-1|TRBV27
CASSFYGTSGGTNNEQFF
TGTGCCAGCAGTTTCTACGGGACTAGCGGGGGGACCAACAATGAGCAGTTCTTC
>-|-|TRBJ1-1|TRBV4-1
CASSPLTGNTEAFF
TGCGCCAGCAGCCCGCTTACAGGGAACACTGAAGCTTTCTTT
>-|-|TRBJ2-6|TRBV27
CASSLNGGVAGANVLTF
TGTGCCAGCAGTTTGAACGGGGGCGTGGCCGGGGCCAACGTCCTGACTTTC
>-|-|TRBJ1-1|TRBV5-1
CASAGNTEAFF
TGCGCCAGCGCGGGGAACACTGAAGCTTTCTTT
>TRBD2|-|TRBJ2-1|TRBV7-9
CASSLSSGGPKEQFF
TGTGCCAGCAGCCTCTCCAGCGGGGGGCCCAAAGAGCAGTTCTTC
>TRBD2|medium-sized|TRBJ2-3|TRBV6-1
CASSEEVAGADTQYF
TGTGCCAGCAGTGAAGAGGTAGCGGGGGCAGATACGCAGTATTTT
>-|-|TRBJ1-3|TRBV7-8
CASTYGRPSGNTIYF
TGTGCCAGCACCTATGGACGGCCCTCTGGAAACACCATATATTTT
>-|once|TRBJ2-7|TRBV7-9
CASSLGFGEQYF
TGTGCCAGCAGCTTAGGATTCGGGGAGCAGTACTTC
>-|-|TRBJ1-2|TRBV5-5
CASSLAGANYGYTF
TGTGCCAGCAGCTTGGCCGGAGCTAACTATGGCTACACCTTC
>-|-|TRBJ2-2|TRBV10-3
CAISEGQGRNTGELFF
TGTGCCATCAGTGAAGGGCAGGGGCGGAACACCGGGGAGCTGTTTTTT
>TRBD1|-|TRBJ1-1|TRBV5-1
CASSLDARDRGYTEAFF
TGCGCCAGCAGCTTGGACGCTAGGGACAGGGGGTACACTGAAGCTTTCTTT
>-|-|TRBJ1-1|TRBV7-3
CASSVDSHGAEAFF
TGTGCCAGCAGTGTGGACAGCCATGGAGCTGAAGCTTTCTTT